A single sample gave rise to the 30 T cell receptor beta chains below, sequenced in a study of metastatic and nonmetastatic thyroid tumors. TCRdb re-called clones from the PCR reads using MiXCR. Of about 5,800 clones in the sample, over 35% are singletons; the top ten hold 15% to 20%. Among the patients, none had received any treatment before thyroid surgery. The sequencing sample was made of tumor tissue. The receptors shown here come from a male donor with papillary thyroid cancer or a benign thyroid nodule (not recorded which). Some clones in this sample may be carry-over from other donors' samples.

The rearrangement uses TRBV20-1 and TRBJ2-3; possibly TRBD1 or TRBD2 for D (6 bases each). V was trimmed by 6 bases and J by 3 bases, leaving 16 bases between them. Germline V gene sequence: CDR1 DFQATT, CDR2 SNEGSKA (reference sequence). The CDR3 is 14 amino acids. CDR3 loop: CSANRDSRTDTQYF. The CDR3 DNA is TGCAGTGCAAACAGGGACTCCCGTACAGATACGCAGTATTTT.

The chain carries TRBV25-1 and TRBJ1-6; possible D gene TRBD1, 5 bases. CDR3 size: 13 residues. V was cut by 1 base and J by 9 bases, with 7 bases left in between. Germline lookup yields CDR1 MGHDK and CDR2 SYGVNS. CDR3 protein: CASSESGFSPLHF. The CDR3 coding sequence is TGTGCCAGCAGTGAATCAGGGTTTTCACCCCTCCACTTT.

The chain couples TRBV27 to TRBJ2-4; a possible D gene is TRBD1 (7 bases). This CDR3 spans 20 amino acids. Trimming took 8 bases from V and 0 from J, leaving 29 bases between them. The germline CDR1 and CDR2 sequences are MNHEY and SMNVEV (reference sequence). The CDR3 loop reads CASGTSNRAWRGLAKNIQYF. The CDR3 region has the DNA TGTGCCAGCGGAACATCGAACAGGGCCTGGAGGGGGCTAGCCAAAAACATTCAGTACTTC.

This clone showed up just a few times. This sequence joins TRBV6-5 and TRBJ1-2; 9 bases align to TRBD1. Trimming at V came to 1 base and at J to 4 bases, leaving 10 bases not matched to a gene. Per germline, CDR1 MNHEY and CDR2 SVGAGI. The CDR3 totals 17 residues. Written as DNA, the CDR3 is TGTGCCAGCAGTTACTACCTACCCGGGACAGGGTTCTATGGCTACACCTTC. It encodes CASSYYLPGTGFYGYTF.

The genes are TRBV12-3 or TRBV12-4 and TRBJ1-2; D is undetermined. V lost 4 bases to trimming and J lost 1 base, with 13 bases between them. There are 15 residues in the CDR3. The CDR3 loop is CASSSNPGNNYGYTF. Written as DNA, the CDR3 is TGTGCCAGCAGTTCGAATCCGGGAAATAACTATGGCTACACCTTC.

V and J are TRBV5-1 and TRBJ1-2; D gene uncertain. In germline, CDR1 is SGHRS, CDR2 YFSETQ. This CDR3 is built from 15 residues. V dropped 0 bases and J dropped 2 bases, with 11 bases sitting between them. The CDR3 protein is CASSLGGLGNYGYTF. CDR3 sequence (DNA): TGCGCCAGCAGCTTGGGGGGTTTAGGGAACTATGGCTACACCTTC.

The gene calls are TRBV25-1 and TRBJ2-2; D gene uncertain. V dropped 5 bases and J dropped 6 bases, with 1 base sitting between them. This CDR3 is 10 amino acids long. The germline V gene has CDR1 MGHDK and CDR2 SYGVNS. The CDR3 region is CASSSGELFF. CDR3 DNA: TGTGCCAGCAGTTCCGGGGAGCTGTTTTTT.

In its sample, this clone was seen a few times. The rearrangement uses TRBV10-3 and TRBJ1-1; D is ambiguous. This CDR3 contains 13 residues. Germline-derived CDR1 and CDR2 are ENHRY and SYGVKD. V was clipped by 5 bases and J by 6 bases, with 13 bases between them. The CDR3 protein is CAISSHGRAEAFF. The CDR3 nucleotides read TGTGCCATCAGTTCACACGGGCGCGCTGAAGCTTTCTTT.

In its sample, this clone was seen a few times. V gene TRBV19 combines with J gene TRBJ2-7, with D possibly TRBD1 on 5 matching bases. Deletions cut 7 bases from V and 0 bases from J, with 13 bases between. This CDR3 is built from 14 residues. CDR1 and CDR2 from the germline V gene are LNHDA and SQIVND (reference sequence). This CDR3 reads CASKPGHGSYEQYF. In DNA, the CDR3 is TGTGCCAGTAAGCCCGGACACGGCTCCTACGAGCAGTACTTC.

There are a few counts of this clone. The chain links TRBV6-5 to TRBJ2-2; D may be TRBD1 (6 bases). Trimming pared 5 bases from V and 4 bases from J, leaving 11 bases between. Germline CDR1 is MNHEY and CDR2 is SVGAGI. This CDR3 comprises 14 residues. For the CDR3, the DNA is TGTGCCAGCAGTCTACAGGGTACCACCGGGGAGCTGTTTTTT. Translating it yields CASSLQGTTGELFF.

The sample holds a few counts of this clone. This chain joins TRBV6-5 and TRBJ2-7; no clear D. CDR3 length: 13 amino acids. Trimming took 2 bases from V and 3 from J, leaving 8 bases between them. Germline loops: CDR1 MNHEY, CDR2 SVGAGI. This CDR3 is CASSYDLLYEQYF. The CDR3 DNA is TGTGCCAGCAGTTACGACTTGCTCTACGAGCAGTACTTC.

The DNA of the CDR3 is TGTGCCAGCAGTTTGGAGCAGGGGGGGAGGTCACCCCTCCACTTT. Protein: CASSLEQGGRSPLHF. This chain links TRBV27 with TRBJ1-6, with 7 positions matching TRBD1. Losses at the gene ends were 3 bases for V and 10 bases for J; bases not matched to a gene: 9. CDR3 length: 15 amino acids. The germline gives CDR1 MNHEY, CDR2 SMNVEV (reference sequence).

In its sample, this clone was seen a few times. The V call is TRBV12-3 or TRBV12-4, the J call TRBJ1-5, with D possibly being TRBD1 (6 bases). This CDR3 region has 14 residues. Trimming took 2 bases from V and 9 from J, leaving 14 bases between them. This chain's CDR3 is CASSLQGKGGPQHF. The CDR3 nucleotides read TGTGCCAGCAGTTTACAGGGGAAAGGTGGGCCCCAGCATTTT.

In nucleotides, the CDR3 is TGTGCCAGCAGTTACACAGCACGACTAGCGGGAGGGGAGACCCAGTACTTC. Its translation: CASSYTARLAGGETQYF. The chain carries TRBV6-2 or TRBV6-3 and TRBJ2-5; 14 nucleotides line up with TRBD2. Germline V gene lookup returns CDR1 MNHEY and CDR2 SVGEGT. V trimming: 2 bases; J trimming: 5 bases; junction bases outside the gene matches: 7. CDR3 length equals 17 residues.

The chain is built from TRBV20-1 and TRBJ2-7; 12 bases are a match to TRBD2. This CDR3 comprises 15 residues. The germline gives CDR1 DFQATT, CDR2 SNEGSKA (reference sequence). The ends lost 6 bases at V and 4 bases at J; junction bases unmatched: 10. The CDR3 DNA follows: TGCAGTGCCAAAGCCGGACTAGCGGGGACTTACGAGCAGTACTTC. This translates into CSAKAGLAGTYEQYF.

This clone is medium-sized by share. The chain recombines TRBV7-2 with TRBJ2-4, with 7 bases identical to TRBD1. This CDR3 comprises 18 residues. With V trimmed by 3 bases and J by 0 bases, 11 bases remained unmatched. Germline V CDR1 and CDR2: SGHTA, FQGNSA. The CDR3 protein is CASSFGTGQTIAKNIQYF. CDR3 in DNA: TGTGCCAGCAGCTTCGGCACGGGACAGACTATAGCCAAAAACATTCAGTACTTC.

The genes are TRBV20-1 and TRBJ2-7; D possibly corresponds to TRBD1 (6 bases). Between the trimmed V and J ends, which lost 6 bases and 3 bases, there was a span of 18 bases. Germline loops: CDR1 DFQATT, CDR2 SNEGSKA (reference sequence). CDR3 size: 14 residues. CDR3 sequence (DNA): TGCAGTGCCCGGCCGGGACAATCCCTCTACGAGCAGTACTTC. Translating it yields CSARPGQSLYEQYF.

By share, this clone ranks as medium-sized (0.01 to 0.1%). The gene calls are TRBV7-3 and TRBJ2-2, with D perhaps matching TRBD1 or TRBD2 (5 bases each). CDR1 SGHTA and CDR2 FQGTGA come from the germline V gene. The CDR3 contains 16 residues. Trimming left V 2 bases short and J 0 bases short, with 10 bases between. The CDR3 loop reads CASSLGGHANTGELFF. The CDR3 DNA reads as TGTGCCAGCAGCTTAGGGGGTCACGCGAACACCGGGGAGCTGTTTTTT.

The chain carries TRBV6-1 and TRBJ2-7, with 7 bases identical to TRBD1. V shed 10 bases, J shed 0 bases, and the junction held 12 bases outside the gene matches. The CDR3 is made up of 15 amino acids. The germline gives CDR1 MNHNS, CDR2 SASEGT. CDR3 residues: CAISNRGSSSYEQYF. The CDR3 nucleotides are TGTGCCATTTCAAACAGGGGCTCAAGCTCCTACGAGCAGTACTTC.

The chain employs TRBV3-1 and TRBJ1-6; D not certain. Trimming removed 3 bases from V and 8 bases from J, with 11 bases in between. The CDR3 totals 14 residues. Germline lookup yields CDR1 LGHDT and CDR2 YNNKEL (reference sequence). CDR3 amino acids: CASSQREGDSPLHF. The CDR3 region has the DNA TGTGCCAGCAGCCAGAGGGAGGGTGATTCACCCCTCCACTTT.

CDR3 bases: TGTGCCAGCTCACCCTCCACCGGGGAGCTGTTTTTT. It codes for CASSPSTGELFF. The rearrangement joins TRBV18 to TRBJ2-2; D is unresolved. CDR1 is KGHSH, CDR2 LQKENI, per germline. Trimming removed 3 bases from V and 4 bases from J, with 3 bases in between. This CDR3 region has 12 residues.

Notes on this clone: One junction end disagrees with the germline gene, perhaps due to a read error. The V call is TRBV6-2 or TRBV6-3, the J call TRBJ2-4; unclear D gene. The germline V gene encodes CDR1 MNHEY and CDR2 SVGEGT. The CDR3 has 13 amino acids. The CDR3 coding sequence is TGTGCCAGCAGTTCTACGGGTCGCCCCGGGTTGGACTTC. This translates into CASSSTGRPGLDF.

The J gene is TRBJ1-2, the V gene TRBV7-9; 8 nucleotides match TRBD1. This CDR3 has 13 amino acids. The ends lost 6 bases at V and 4 bases at J; junction bases unmatched: 4. From germline, CDR1 is SEHNR and CDR2 FQNEAQ (reference sequence). CDR3 DNA: TGTGCCAGCAGTCGACAGGGGCCCTATGGCTACACCTTC. Its translation is CASSRQGPYGYTF.

V and J are TRBV28 and TRBJ2-1; 11 bases line up with TRBD2. The junction had 4 bases not matched to a gene; V was cut back by 6 bases and J by 6 bases. Germline assignment: CDR1 MDHEN and CDR2 SYDVKM. This CDR3 region has 14 residues. In DNA, the CDR3 is TGTGCCAGCAGAAAACTAGCGGGAGTCAATGAGCAGTTCTTC. Encoded protein: CASRKLAGVNEQFF.

This clone showed up just a few times. J is TRBJ1-2 and V is TRBV19; D remains ambiguous. Germline CDR1 is LNHDA and CDR2 is SQIVND (reference sequence). The CDR3 length is 13 residues. V dropped 0 bases and J dropped 7 bases, with 9 bases sitting between them. CDR3 sequence (DNA): TGTGCCAGTAGTATAGAAAGGGCCGCTGGCTACACCTTC. Its protein is CASSIERAAGYTF.

This clone was seen only a few times. J is TRBJ1-5 and V is TRBV6-1, with 7 nucleotides matching TRBD1. Germline CDR1 reads MNHNS; CDR2 reads SASEGT. This CDR3 region has 14 residues. V shed 4 bases and J 4 bases; nucleotides not matched to a gene: 4. The CDR3 DNA is TGTGCCAGCAGTGGGGCAGGGGGGAATCAGCCCCAGCATTTT. This encodes CASSGAGGNQPQHF.

Judged by abundance, this clone is medium-sized. The chain has TRBV30 and TRBJ2-1; 11 bases agree with TRBD2. Trimming removed 3 bases from V and 9 bases from J; junction bases left unmatched: 4. The CDR3 totals 13 residues. From germline, CDR1 is GTSNPN and CDR2 SVGIG (reference sequence). DNA for the CDR3: TGTGCCTGGAGCGTAGCGGGGGGGTCTGAGCAGTTCTTC. This translates into CAWSVAGGSEQFF.

The J gene is TRBJ1-5, the V gene TRBV6-1; D ambiguous. Between the trimmed V and J ends, which lost 6 bases and 0 bases, there was a span of 12 bases. CDR3 length: 15 residues. The germline V gene encodes CDR1 MNHNS and CDR2 SASEGT. CDR3 nucleotide sequence: TGTGCCAGCAGGAGTGGGTGGGATAGCAATCAGCCCCAGCATTTT. The encoded protein is CASRSGWDSNQPQHF.

This clone is medium-sized within its sample. This chain's CDR3 is CASRGSQEGTYEQYF. As DNA, the CDR3 is TGTGCCAGCAGGGGGTCTCAGGAAGGTACCTACGAGCAGTACTTC. The chain carries TRBV27 and TRBJ2-7; D gene unclear. The CDR3 consists of 15 residues. Germline-derived CDR1 and CDR2 are MNHEY and SMNVEV (reference sequence). Trimming left V 6 bases short and J 2 bases short, with 17 bases between.

J is TRBJ2-7 and V is TRBV4-2, with TRBD2 as a possible D gene (6 bases). The CDR3 is made up of 16 amino acids. In germline, CDR1 is LGHNA, CDR2 YNFKEQ. V lost 3 bases and J lost 5, with 20 bases in between. The CDR3 here is CASSQVFSGSPHEQYF. The DNA of the CDR3 is TGTGCCAGCAGCCAGGTTTTTAGCGGAAGTCCCCACGAGCAGTACTTC.